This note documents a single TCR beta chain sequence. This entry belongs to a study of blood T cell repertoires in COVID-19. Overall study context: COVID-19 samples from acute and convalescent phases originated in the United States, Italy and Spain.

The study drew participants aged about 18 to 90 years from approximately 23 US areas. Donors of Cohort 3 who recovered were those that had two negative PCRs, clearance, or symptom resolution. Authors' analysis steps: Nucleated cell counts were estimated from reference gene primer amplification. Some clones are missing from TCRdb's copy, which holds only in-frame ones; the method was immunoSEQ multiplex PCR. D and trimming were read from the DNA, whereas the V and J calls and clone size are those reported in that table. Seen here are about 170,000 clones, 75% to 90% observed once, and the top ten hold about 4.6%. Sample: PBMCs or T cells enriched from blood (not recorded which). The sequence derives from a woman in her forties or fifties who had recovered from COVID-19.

The CDR3: CASSQGLVPTEAFF. In DNA form, the CDR3 reads TGTGCCAGCAGCCAGGGACTAGTCCCCACTGAAGCTTTCTTT. This chain joins TRBV3-1 (or the pseudogene TRBV3-2) and TRBJ1-1; tentatively, D is TRBD1 (5 bases). Trimming left V 3 bases short and J 4 bases short, with 12 bases between. Germline V CDR1 and CDR2: LGHDT, YNNKEL (reference sequence). CDR3 size: 14 residues.